The TCR beta chain under discussion was sequenced for a study of Ad26.COV2.S vaccination and SARS-CoV-2 variants. Study information: Donor was in the COV1001 Ad26.COV2.S trial arm. By the intramuscular route, Ad26.COV2.S was given once, or twice 56 days apart. Broader study findings: Post-vaccination breadth of spike-specific CD8+ and CD4+ T cell responses was reportedly substantial.

Some clones are missing from TCRdb's copy, which holds only in-frame ones; the method was immunoSEQ multiplex PCR. This table has around 300,000 clones, roughly 88% appearing once. V lost 1 base to trimming and J lost 0 bases; unmatched junction nucleotides: 2. The CDR3 loop spans 16 amino acids. Germline CDR1 and CDR2: LNHDA and SQIVND (reference sequence). Treatment given: around 19 received Ad26.COV2.S at low or high dose, single or two shots; a few received placebo; per-sample allocation not given. Sampling took place 63 days after the first vaccine or placebo injection. Turning to this clone: The antigen is undetermined.

The source of this sequence is a person aged 18-60 years who received the Ad26.COV2.S COVID-19 vaccine or a placebo. This specimen consisted of peripheral blood, obtained in a trial of Ad26.COV2.S vaccine versus placebo. The chain links TRBV19 to TRBJ1-5; 8 nucleotides line up with TRBD1. CDR3 in DNA: TGTGCCAGTAGTATAGGGGACAGGCTTAGCAATCAGCCCCAGCATTTT. Translation: CASSIGDRLSNQPQHF.